The source of this T cell receptor beta chain is a study of blood T cell repertoires in COVID-19 (dated by TCRdb to between 2020 and 2021). Study-level background: Samples from collaborators originated in the United States, Italy and Spain and spanned both the acute and convalescent phases of COVID-19. The material from the prospective study consisted of cDNA or gDNA derived from T cells, B-cell-depleted T cells, or PBMCs. Subjects who had been exposed to COVID-19, were actively infected with it, or had recovered from it provided the deeply sampled blood TCRbeta repertoires that made up the dataset. The repertoires were released in a freely available public database meant as a resource for research on the immune response to SARS-CoV-2. The samples were drawn from two sources: the first 160 participants of the ongoing ImmuneRACE study, and 1,254 subjects contributed by 6 global collaborators. Sample metadata almost always included a de-identified subject ID, COVID-19 status, age in years and sex. Where HLA class I and class II types were available, the types were taken from metadata supplied by the sample provider, not from assay-based typing.

TCRbeta CDR3 regions were amplified from genomic DNA by means of the immunoSEQ Assay, a bias-controlled multiplex PCR. As for the original processing: Nucleated cell counts per sample were estimated from amplification of reference gene primers within the assay. To quantify the absolute abundance of each unique TCRbeta CDR3 rearrangement, sequence reads were collapsed and filtered. For each sample, productive Simpson clonality was calculated as the square root of Simpson's diversity index across productive rearrangements. Imported from immuneACCESS, the table was reduced by TCRdb to in-frame sequences with V and J called. These copies leave out some clones; in studies compared against another copy, an unresolved V gene accounts for under half, and the cause of the remainder is not known. That table is the source of V, J and clone size, and D and trimming were worked out from the DNA. The sample contains 87,000 or so clones, around 85% of them found a single time. Approximately 3% of the sample is taken by the ten largest.

Note on this clone: Its antigen has not been determined. Base qualities are not at hand, and no much larger clone is one base apart.

Broader findings and caveats from the paper: Clinical and demographic metadata were provided uncurated, with the amount varying by source and participant.

From the germline V gene, CDR1 is MDHEN and CDR2 is SYDVKM. V is cut back by 5 bases and J by 4 bases, with 8 bases in the junction unmatched. The CDR3 contains 15 residues, cysteine and phenylalanine counted. Kept here is only the CDR3 DNA, which spans 45 bases and is read in frame from base 1. One collaborating source in Seattle enrolled patients while the patients were actively infected and followed the patients over time throughout the course of disease. Collaborating institutions collected whole blood in K2EDTA tubes following their own protocols. For TCRbeta analysis, collaborators shipped samples as frozen whole blood, isolated PBMCs, or DNA extracted from either of those sample types.

Recombination linked TRBV28 to TRBJ2-1, and 7 bases in between align with TRBD2. The origin of this receptor is an elderly woman with COVID-19, enrolled during active disease. The sequencing input was peripheral blood. The bases are TGTGCCAGCAGTATACTAGCGCCGACGTACAATGAGCAGTTCTTC. This translates into CASSILAPTYNEQFF.